These 28 T cell receptor beta chains came from one sample sequenced in a study of T cell repertoires in cytomegalovirus infection (dated by TCRdb to between 2017 and 2020). The instrument given in TCRdb is Illumina HiSeq 1500. TCRdb applied fastp at Q25 and MiXCR to the public reads, then kept only in-frame beta chains. Rows with a matching CDR3 protein are joined into one entry that keeps the most common DNA and genes. The sample table lists about 530,000 distinct CDR3 sequences, less than 30% of them with a count of one. Roughly 13% of the sample lies in the top ten. Sequenced sample: PBMCs. The receptors stem from a human donor in good health (CMV status not recorded). Some clones in this sample may be carry-over from other donors' samples.

This clonotype has a count of ten or more. The chain joins TRBV12-3 or TRBV12-4 to TRBJ2-1; 7 bases align to TRBD2. The CDR3 is 15 amino acids. Trimming cost V 5 bases and J 0 bases; bases outside gene matches: 4. The CDR3 bases are TGTGCCAGCAGTCCCCCGGGAGGCTCCTACAATGAGCAGTTCTTC. The encoded protein is CASSPPGGSYNEQFF.

This clonotype was detected only a few times. The chain carries TRBV7-8 and TRBJ2-3; D possibly corresponds to TRBD2 (6 bases). The CDR3 loop spans 15 amino acids. With 5 bases removed from V and 2 bases from J, the gap between germline ends came to 14 bases. Germline CDR1 is SGHVS and CDR2 is FQNEAQ. The CDR3 protein is CASSPAIAVTDTQYF. CDR3 DNA sequence: TGTGCCAGCAGCCCCGCGATAGCGGTCACAGATACGCAGTATTTT.

This clonotype was seen more than once but under ten times. The chain links TRBV15 to TRBJ2-5; D possibly corresponds to TRBD2 (5 bases). The CDR3 is made up of 13 amino acids. Trimming removed 0 bases from V and 5 bases from J, with 7 bases in between. Per the germline V gene, CDR1 is LNHNV and CDR2 is YYDKDF (reference sequence). CDR3 protein: CATSRDRGETQYF. CDR3 sequence (DNA): TGTGCCACCAGCAGAGATCGAGGGGAGACCCAGTACTTC.

This clonotype is a singleton in its sample. The chain has TRBV7-9 and TRBJ2-5, with D possibly being TRBD2 (6 bases). The CDR3 is 15 residues long. Germline V gene lookup returns CDR1 SEHNR and CDR2 FQNEAQ (reference sequence). The ends were cut back, 5 bases at V and 4 bases at J, with 17 bases in the middle. The CDR3 DNA reads TGTGCCAGCAGCCCTTATGGGGGGTTGCGAGAGACCCAGTACTTC. This translates into CASSPYGGLRETQYF.

This sequence joins TRBV12-3 or TRBV12-4 and TRBJ1-5; D is unclear. The germline V and J ends were trimmed by 1 base and 3 bases, with 10 bases remaining between them. The CDR3 is 15 amino acids. CDR3 sequence reads: CASSLGQAYNQPQHF. CDR3 coding DNA: TGTGCCAGCAGTTTAGGGCAGGCCTACAATCAGCCCCAGCATTTT.

This chain connects TRBV7-9 to TRBJ2-5; TRBD1 matches 8 bases. This CDR3 contains 16 residues. After removal of 1 base from V and 5 bases from J, the junction contained 9 bases not matched to a gene. Germline V gene sequence: CDR1 SEHNR, CDR2 FQNEAQ (reference sequence). The chain's CDR3 is CASSLVAAGGRETQYF. The CDR3 DNA reads TGTGCCAGCAGCTTAGTGGCGGCAGGGGGCCGGGAGACCCAGTACTTC.

This clonotype has at least ten counts. The CDR3 protein is CASSLVLGEQYF. Here the CDR3 DNA reads TGTGCCAGCAGCTTAGTATTAGGCGAGCAGTACTTC. The V call is TRBV7-8, the J call TRBJ2-7, with D uncertain. Trimming removed 1 base at V and 6 bases at J, with 7 bases between. The CDR3 covers 12 residues. CDR1 is SGHVS and CDR2 is FQNEAQ in the germline V gene.

In this sample, this clonotype turned up a few times. This chain joins TRBV20-1 and TRBJ1-2, with TRBD1 as a possible D gene (6 bases). V was shortened by 3 bases and J by 4 bases, with 12 bases between the two germline ends. There are 13 residues in the CDR3. Germline lookup yields CDR1 DFQATT and CDR2 SNEGSKA (reference sequence). CDR3 protein: CSASYRESYGYTF. For the CDR3, the DNA is TGCAGTGCTAGCTACAGGGAAAGCTATGGCTACACCTTC.

V is TRBV28 and J is TRBJ1-1; D remains ambiguous. V was clipped by 5 bases and J by 0 bases, with 13 bases between them. The CDR3 runs 15 residues. Looked up from germline, CDR1 is MDHEN and CDR2 is SYDVKM. The DNA of the CDR3 is TGTGCCAGCAGTCTAGTCCAGGTTCTGAACACTGAAGCTTTCTTT. Amino acids: CASSLVQVLNTEAFF.

The chain is built from TRBV6-6 and TRBJ1-3; perhaps TRBD1 as D (5 bases). V was shortened by 6 bases and J by 3 bases, with 18 bases between the two germline ends. Per the germline V gene, CDR1 is MNHNY and CDR2 is SVGAGI (reference sequence). The CDR3 extends over 16 amino acids. CDR3 nucleotides: TGTGCCAGCAGCCCTCGACAGCCTAGTAGTGGAAACACCATATATTTT. Residues: CASSPRQPSSGNTIYF.

The rearrangement uses TRBV5-6 and TRBJ1-1; D unresolved. Trimming took off 3 bases at V and 1 base at J, with 10 bases between the two ends. Per germline, CDR1 SGHDT and CDR2 YYEEEE. CDR3 length equals 14 residues. The CDR3 spells CASSWGDKNTEAFF. The CDR3 DNA reads TGTGCCAGCAGCTGGGGTGACAAGAACACTGAAGCTTTCTTT.

A few counts support this clonotype. The V and J genes are TRBV7-9 and TRBJ2-1; D uncertain. This CDR3 region has 15 residues. Trimming pared 2 bases from V and 5 bases from J, leaving 13 bases between. CDR1 is SEHNR and CDR2 is FQNEAQ in the germline V gene (reference sequence). CDR3 sequence reads: CASSLMGLPDNEQFF. DNA of the CDR3: TGTGCCAGCAGCTTAATGGGGTTACCAGACAATGAGCAGTTCTTC.

This clonotype was recorded only once. V gene TRBV19 combines with J gene TRBJ1-2; the D is unclear. V was cut by 10 bases and J by 4 bases, with 19 bases left in between. The V gene's germline CDR1 is LNHDA and CDR2 SQIVND (reference sequence). The CDR3 runs to 14 residues. CDR3 DNA: TGTGCCACTAGATCCGGGCCGCCGATCTATGGCTACACCTTC. It encodes CATRSGPPIYGYTF.

The genes are TRBV10-3 and TRBJ1-2; D is possibly TRBD1 (5 bases). Per germline, CDR1 ENHRY and CDR2 SYGVKD. The CDR3 totals 13 residues. Trimming took 8 bases from V and 0 from J, leaving 10 bases between them. In DNA, the CDR3 is TGTGCCATCCTGGACACTTCTAACTATGGCTACACCTTC. Its translation: CAILDTSNYGYTF.

Only a few counts were recorded for this clonotype. The DNA of the CDR3 is TGTGCCAGCAGGGAACGACTAGCGGGAGTGGATGAGCAGTTCTTC. This encodes CASRERLAGVDEQFF. The chain couples TRBV11-3 to TRBJ2-1; 12 positions agree with TRBD2. V trimming: 6 bases; J trimming: 8 bases; junction bases outside the gene matches: 8. The CDR3 is 15 amino acids. Germline CDR1 SGHNT, CDR2 YENEEA.

The chain recombines TRBV2 with TRBJ2-1, with TRBD2 as a possible D gene (5 bases). The germline V gene encodes CDR1 SNHLY and CDR2 FYNNEI. The CDR3 has 12 amino acids. With 6 bases removed from V and 4 bases from J, the gap between germline ends came to 7 bases. The CDR3 coding sequence is TGTGCCAGCAGCGGGGTTTACAATGAGCAGTTCTTC. This codes for CASSGVYNEQFF.

This clonotype has at least ten counts. This rearrangement joins TRBV7-2 to TRBJ1-2; a possible D gene is TRBD1 (5 bases). Between the trimmed V and J ends, which lost 1 base and 7 bases, there was a span of 16 bases. The germline V gene encodes CDR1 SGHTA and CDR2 FQGNSA. This CDR3 is built from 15 residues. DNA for the CDR3: TGTGCCAGCAGCTTAGATCAGGGAGGCGGGAGTGGCTACACCTTC. Its protein is CASSLDQGGGSGYTF.

This clonotype was picked up a small number of times. V usage is TRBV19 and J usage is TRBJ2-3; D might be TRBD1 (8 bases). Trimming shortened V by 10 bases and J by 6 bases, and 26 bases separated the two germline ends. The CDR3 extends over 16 amino acids. Per the germline V gene, CDR1 is LNHDA and CDR2 is SQIVND (reference sequence). CDR3 sequence reads: CATDPQGGGSGDTQYF. In nucleotides, the CDR3 is TGTGCCACTGACCCACAGGGGGGCGGGAGTGGCGATACGCAGTATTTT.

This rearrangement joins TRBV6-5 to TRBJ1-1; TRBD1 agrees at 8 bases. CDR1 and CDR2 from the germline V gene are MNHEY and SVGAGI. V shed 7 bases and J 0 bases; nucleotides not matched to a gene: 13. This CDR3 comprises 17 residues. CDR3 loop: CASTPGQGKIMNTEAFF. CDR3 DNA: TGTGCCAGCACCCCCGGACAGGGAAAAATAATGAACACTGAAGCTTTCTTT.

The genes are TRBV27 and TRBJ1-6; 8 bases are a match to TRBD1. The CDR3 consists of 15 residues. From germline, CDR1 is MNHEY and CDR2 SMNVEV (reference sequence). Trimming cost V 2 bases and J 7 bases; bases outside gene matches: 4. The CDR3 bases are TGTGCCAGCAGTTTACCCCGGACAGGGAATTCACCCCTCCACTTT. Protein sequence: CASSLPRTGNSPLHF.

This chain joins TRBV5-1 and TRBJ1-2; 8 bases agree with TRBD1. The CDR3 loop spans 14 amino acids. In germline, CDR1 is SGHRS, CDR2 YFSETQ. The junction had 3 bases not matched to a gene; V was cut back by 3 bases and J by 2 bases. CDR3 sequence: CASSSRDRNYGYTF. DNA for the CDR3: TGCGCCAGCAGCTCCCGGGACAGGAACTATGGCTACACCTTC.

This clonotype was recorded a few times. This chain links TRBV20-1 with TRBJ2-3; TRBD1 is a possible D gene (6 bases). Between the trimmed V and J ends, which lost 3 bases and 8 bases, there was a span of 18 bases. CDR3 length: 14 residues. Germline values: CDR1 DFQATT, CDR2 SNEGSKA (reference sequence). CDR3 nucleotide sequence: TGCAGTGCTAGTAGACAGGTCTTGATGGGTACGCAGTATTTT. The encoded protein is CSASRQVLMGTQYF.

A few counts support this clonotype. V and J are TRBV2 and TRBJ2-1; a weak D match, TRBD1 (6 bases). The germline V gene encodes CDR1 SNHLY and CDR2 FYNNEI. The CDR3 is made up of 13 amino acids. V lost 5 bases and J lost 7, with 12 bases in between. CDR3 DNA sequence: TGTGCCAGCAGTAACGCCAGGGGAAATGAGCAGTTCTTC. This gives the protein CASSNARGNEQFF. The entire variable domain, with the rest obtained from reference TRBV2 and TRBJ2-1, is as follows: EPEVTQTPSHQVTQMGQEVILRCVPISNHLYFYWYRQILGQKVEFLVSFYNNEISEKSEIFDDQFSVERPDGSNFTLKIRSTKLEDSAMYFCASSNARGNEQFFGPGTRLTVL.

The sample holds a few counts of this clonotype. The chain has TRBV5-6 and TRBJ2-7; maybe TRBD2 (6 bases). Between the trimmed V and J ends, which lost 2 bases and 6 bases, there was a span of 9 bases. Germline CDR1 reads SGHDT; CDR2 reads YYEEEE. The length of the CDR3 is 12 residues. The CDR3 DNA follows: TGTGCCAGCAGCTTTAGGACTATCGAGCAGTACTTC. Its protein product is CASSFRTIEQYF.

This clonotype was recorded many times. The genes are TRBV7-2 and TRBJ1-1; 7 nucleotides agree with TRBD1. Trimming removed 3 bases from V and 1 base from J; junction bases left unmatched: 8. The CDR3 length is 16 residues. The germline CDR1 and CDR2 sequences are SGHTA and FQGNSA. The CDR3 DNA is TGTGCCAGCAGCTTCCCGGGGGCAGGGGGGAACACTGAAGCTTTCTTT. Its translation: CASSFPGAGGNTEAFF.

This clonotype was seen more than once but under ten times. The chain joins TRBV28 to TRBJ1-5; the D gene is possibly TRBD1 (5 bases). Germline CDR1 is MDHEN and CDR2 is SYDVKM. This CDR3 has 15 residues. Trimming removed 2 bases from V and 0 bases from J, with 8 bases in between. The DNA for the CDR3 is TGTGCCAGCAGTTTAGTGGGGGTTAGCAATCAGCCCCAGCATTTT. Translation gives CASSLVGVSNQPQHF.

V usage is TRBV18 and J usage is TRBJ1-2; a possible D gene is TRBD1 (5 bases). Germline V CDR1 and CDR2: KGHSH, LQKENI. The CDR3 sequence is 12 residues long. V lost 6 bases to trimming and J lost 8 bases, with 13 bases between them. CDR3 nucleotides: TGTGCCAGCTCTCGAAAGGAGGGGGGCTACACCTTC. Its protein product is CASSRKEGGYTF.

This clonotype was seen a few times. This chain uses TRBV7-2 with TRBJ1-2, with D perhaps matching TRBD1 (6 bases). This CDR3 region has 14 residues. The V end was cut by 4 bases, the J end by 8 bases, with 17 bases between. Germline CDR1 reads SGHTA; CDR2 reads FQGNSA. CDR3 residues: CASSSVSGAWGYTF. CDR3 DNA: TGTGCCAGCAGCTCCGTCTCGGGGGCTTGGGGCTACACCTTC.